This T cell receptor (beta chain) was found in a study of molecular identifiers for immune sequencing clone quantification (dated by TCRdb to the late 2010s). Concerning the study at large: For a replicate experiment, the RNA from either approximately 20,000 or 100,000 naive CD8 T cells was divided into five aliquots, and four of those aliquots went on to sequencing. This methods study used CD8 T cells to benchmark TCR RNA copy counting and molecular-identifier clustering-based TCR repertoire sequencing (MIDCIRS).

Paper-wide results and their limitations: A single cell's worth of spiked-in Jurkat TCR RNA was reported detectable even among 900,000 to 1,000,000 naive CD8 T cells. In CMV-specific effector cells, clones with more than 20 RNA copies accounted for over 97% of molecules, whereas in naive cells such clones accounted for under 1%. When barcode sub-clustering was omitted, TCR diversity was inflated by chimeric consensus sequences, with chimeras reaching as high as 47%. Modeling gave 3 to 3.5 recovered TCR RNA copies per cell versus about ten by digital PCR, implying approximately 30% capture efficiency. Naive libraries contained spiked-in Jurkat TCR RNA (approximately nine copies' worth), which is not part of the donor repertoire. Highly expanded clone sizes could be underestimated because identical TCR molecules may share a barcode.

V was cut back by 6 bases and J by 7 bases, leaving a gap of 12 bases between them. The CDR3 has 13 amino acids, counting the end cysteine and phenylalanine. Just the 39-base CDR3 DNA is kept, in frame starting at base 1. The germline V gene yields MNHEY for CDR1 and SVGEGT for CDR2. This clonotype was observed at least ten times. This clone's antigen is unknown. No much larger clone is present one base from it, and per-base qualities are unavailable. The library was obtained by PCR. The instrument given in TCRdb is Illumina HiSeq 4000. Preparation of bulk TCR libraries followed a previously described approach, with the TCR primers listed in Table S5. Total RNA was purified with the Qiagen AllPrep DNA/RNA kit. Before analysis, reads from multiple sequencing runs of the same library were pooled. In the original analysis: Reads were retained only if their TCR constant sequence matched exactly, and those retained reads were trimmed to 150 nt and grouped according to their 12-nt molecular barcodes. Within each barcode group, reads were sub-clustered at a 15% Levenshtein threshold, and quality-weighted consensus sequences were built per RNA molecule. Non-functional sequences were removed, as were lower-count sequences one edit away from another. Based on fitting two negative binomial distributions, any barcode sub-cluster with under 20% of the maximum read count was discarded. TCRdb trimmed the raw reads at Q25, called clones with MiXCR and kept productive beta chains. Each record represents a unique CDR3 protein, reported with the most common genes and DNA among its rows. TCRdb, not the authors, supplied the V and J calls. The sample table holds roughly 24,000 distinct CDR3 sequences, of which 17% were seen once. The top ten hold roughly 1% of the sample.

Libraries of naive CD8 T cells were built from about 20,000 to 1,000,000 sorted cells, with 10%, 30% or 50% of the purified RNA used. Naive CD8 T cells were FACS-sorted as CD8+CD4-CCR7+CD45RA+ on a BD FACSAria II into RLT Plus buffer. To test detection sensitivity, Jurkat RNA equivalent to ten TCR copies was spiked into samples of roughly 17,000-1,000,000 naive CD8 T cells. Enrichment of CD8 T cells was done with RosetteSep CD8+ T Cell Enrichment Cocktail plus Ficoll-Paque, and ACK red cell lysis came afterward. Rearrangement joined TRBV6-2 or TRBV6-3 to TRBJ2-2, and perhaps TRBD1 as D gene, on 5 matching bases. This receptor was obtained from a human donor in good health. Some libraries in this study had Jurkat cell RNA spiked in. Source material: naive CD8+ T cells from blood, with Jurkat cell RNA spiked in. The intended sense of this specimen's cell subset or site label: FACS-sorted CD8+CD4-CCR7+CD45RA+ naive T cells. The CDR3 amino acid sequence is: CASRIQADGELFF. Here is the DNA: TGTGCCAGCAGGATACAGGCGGACGGGGAGCTGTTTTTT.